In its sample, the clone carrying this T cell receptor (beta chain) was seen a few times. Antigen specificity is unknown. Germline CDR1 SGHRS, CDR2 YFSETQ. With 4 bases removed from V and 4 bases from J, the gap between germline ends came to 15 bases. The CDR3 contains 15 residues. The authors reverse transcribed all of the isolated RNA, so sequencing captured expressed TCRB transcripts. Sequenced by immunoSEQ multiplex PCR; TCRdb stores in-frame clones only, minus some. Of about 930,000 clones in the sample, 15% to 20% were seen once. The sample belongs to a study of beta chain features in type 1 diabetes. The study, taken as a whole, reports: TCRB CDR3s were moderately but significantly shorter in Type 1 diabetes patients in all four CD4+ subsets.

Sequenced material: naive CD4+ T cells from blood. This sequence originates from a woman between 18 and 30 years old in good health. The chain recombines TRBV5-1 with TRBJ1-5, with D possibly being TRBD1 (5 bases). CDR3 sequence (DNA): TGCGCCAGCAGCGAAGGGACGGATACTAATCAGCCCCAGCATTTT. This sequence encodes CASSEGTDTNQPQHF.